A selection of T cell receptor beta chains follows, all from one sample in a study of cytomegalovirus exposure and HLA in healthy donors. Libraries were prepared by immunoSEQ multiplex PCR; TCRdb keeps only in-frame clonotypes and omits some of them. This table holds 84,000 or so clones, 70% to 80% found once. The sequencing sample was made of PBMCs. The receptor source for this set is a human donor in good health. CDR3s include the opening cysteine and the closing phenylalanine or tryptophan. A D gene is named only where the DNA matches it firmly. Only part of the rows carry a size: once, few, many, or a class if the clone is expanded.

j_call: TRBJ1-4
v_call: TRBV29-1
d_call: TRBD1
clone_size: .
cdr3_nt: TGCAGCGTTTCAGCCGGGACAGGGGATGGTGAAAAACTGTTTTTT
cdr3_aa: CSVSAGTGDGEKLFF

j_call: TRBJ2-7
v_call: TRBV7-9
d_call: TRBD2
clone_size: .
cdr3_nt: TGTTCCAGCAGCTTAGGGACTAGCGGGAATGTCCACGAGCAGTACTTC
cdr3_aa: CSSSLGTSGNVHEQYF

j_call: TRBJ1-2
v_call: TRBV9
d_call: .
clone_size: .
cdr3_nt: TGTGCCAGCAGCGTCGGGGGGGCAGGGCGCGGCTACCCCTTC
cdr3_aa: CASSVGGAGRGYPF

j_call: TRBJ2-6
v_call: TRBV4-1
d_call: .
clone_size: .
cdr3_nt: TGCGCCAGCAGCCAAACAAGCTCTGGGGCCAACGTCCTGACTTTC
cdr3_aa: CASSQTSSGANVLTF

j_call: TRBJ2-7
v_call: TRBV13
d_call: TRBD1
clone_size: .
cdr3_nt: TGTGCCAGCAGTTTAGGGGGCCGCGACGAGCAGTACTTC
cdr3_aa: CASSLGGRDEQYF

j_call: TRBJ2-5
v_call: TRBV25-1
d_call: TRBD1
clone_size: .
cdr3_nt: TGTGCCAGCAGTGAATATGCGGACAGGATAGAGACCCAGTACTTC
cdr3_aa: CASSEYADRIETQYF

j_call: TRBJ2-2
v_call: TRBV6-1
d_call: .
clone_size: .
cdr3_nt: TGTGCCAGCAGTGACCGTTACACCGGGGAGCTGTTTTTT
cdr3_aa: CASSDRYTGELFF

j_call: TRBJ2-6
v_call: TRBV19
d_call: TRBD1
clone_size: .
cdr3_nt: TGTGCCAGTACCCCCACACAGGGGGCTGGGGCCAACGTCCTGACTTTC
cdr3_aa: CASTPTQGAGANVLTF

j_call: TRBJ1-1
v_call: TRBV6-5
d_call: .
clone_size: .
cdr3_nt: TGTGCCAGCAGAGTCAACAGGGATCCGAACACTGAAGCTTTCTTT
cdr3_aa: CASRVNRDPNTEAFF

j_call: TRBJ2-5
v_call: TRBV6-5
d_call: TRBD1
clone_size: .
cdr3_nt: TGTGCCAGCAGTCCACCCAGGGGGCCGGGGAAGACCCAGTACTTC
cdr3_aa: CASSPPRGPGKTQYF

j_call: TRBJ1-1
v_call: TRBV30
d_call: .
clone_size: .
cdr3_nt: TGTGCCTCGAACTTGAACACTGAAGCTTTCTTT
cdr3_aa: CASNLNTEAFF

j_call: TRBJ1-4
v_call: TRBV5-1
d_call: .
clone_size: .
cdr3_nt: TGCGCCAGCAGCCGTGACGTCGGGGGAGGTGAAAAACTGTTTTTT
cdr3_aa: CASSRDVGGGEKLFF

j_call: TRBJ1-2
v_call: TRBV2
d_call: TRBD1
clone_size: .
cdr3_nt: TGTGCCAAAGGACAGGACTATGGCTACACCTTC
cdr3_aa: CAKGQDYGYTF

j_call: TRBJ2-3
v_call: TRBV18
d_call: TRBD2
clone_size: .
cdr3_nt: TGTGCCAGCTCACCTTACTCGACTAGCGGGGGCTCTAGCACAGATACGCAGTATTTT
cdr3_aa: CASSPYSTSGGSSTDTQYF

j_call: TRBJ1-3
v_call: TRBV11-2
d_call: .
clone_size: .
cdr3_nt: TGTGCCAGCAGCCCCCGACAGGCGGCGTTCAACACCATATATTTT
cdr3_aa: CASSPRQAAFNTIYF

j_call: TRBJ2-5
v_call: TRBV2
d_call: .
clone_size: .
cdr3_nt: TGTGCCGTAACCCGGGACCAAGAGACCCAGTACTTC
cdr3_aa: CAVTRDQETQYF

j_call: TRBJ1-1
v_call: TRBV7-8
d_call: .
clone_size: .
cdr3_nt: TGTGCCAGCAGCTTTCATTTTAGTATGAACACTGAAGCTTTCTTT
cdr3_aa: CASSFHFSMNTEAFF

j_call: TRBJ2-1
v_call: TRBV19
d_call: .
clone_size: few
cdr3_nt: TGTGCCAGTAGTATGGCCGGGGGTCTCTCCTACAATGAGCAGTTCTTC
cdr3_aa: CASSMAGGLSYNEQFF